The 14 T cell receptor beta chains below all came from one sample that was sequenced in a study of identical twins. MiXCR, applied by TCRdb to the 5' RACE reads, yields one record per CDR3 protein. The profile shows some 560,000 distinct CDR3 sequences, roughly 9.9% of them singletons. The same data also contributed to another study, on yellow fever vaccine responses in identical twins.

The sample comprised PBMCs. The origin of the receptors is a woman between 18 and 30 years old in good health.

This clonotype was seen more than once but under ten times. The chain has TRBV7-6 and TRBJ2-3; 9 bases are a match to TRBD1. This CDR3 comprises 16 residues. The J segment lost 3 bases and the V segment lost 5 bases, leaving 9 bases of the junction unmatched. From germline, CDR1 is SGHVS and CDR2 FNYEAQ. CDR3 bases: TGTGCCAGCAGCCACATACAGGGGGCGCAAACAGATACGCAGTATTTT. It encodes CASSHIQGAQTDTQYF.

This chain connects TRBV5-1 to TRBJ1-1; weak D call: TRBD1 (6 bases). The length of the CDR3 is 13 residues. Germline V lookup: CDR1 SGHRS, CDR2 YFSETQ. V shed 2 bases and J shed 5 bases, with 10 bases lying between them. CDR3 residues: CASSFGGPTEAFF. The CDR3, as DNA: TGCGCCAGCAGCTTTGGGGGGCCTACTGAAGCTTTCTTT.

This clonotype was recorded a few times. This chain uses TRBV20-1 with TRBJ1-1; D is undetermined. Germline V lookup: CDR1 DFQATT, CDR2 SNEGSKA (reference sequence). CDR3 size: 14 residues. The V gene lost 0 bases and the J gene lost 4 bases, with 12 bases spanning the gap. Written as DNA, the CDR3 is TGCAGTGCTAGAGAGCAGCATGGGGTCACTGAAGCTTTCTTT. This translates into CSAREQHGVTEAFF.

The V gene is TRBV6-1, the J gene TRBJ2-1, with 12 bases matching TRBD2. Germline lookup yields CDR1 MNHNS and CDR2 SASEGT. This CDR3 has 17 amino acids. The V segment lost 5 bases and the J segment 2 bases; nucleotides outside the gene matches: 7. The CDR3 coding sequence is TGTGCCAGCAGTCCCGGACTAGCGGGATTTCCCTACAATGAGCAGTTCTTC. Residues: CASSPGLAGFPYNEQFF.

The chain couples TRBV15 to TRBJ2-3; 8 nucleotides align to TRBD2. The CDR3 extends over 14 amino acids. The V gene's germline CDR1 is LNHNV and CDR2 YYDKDF (reference sequence). After removal of 4 bases from V and 3 bases from J, the junction contained 3 bases not matched to a gene. The CDR3 protein is CATSKSSGTDTQYF. The CDR3 DNA sequence: TGTGCCACCAGCAAATCTAGCGGGACAGATACGCAGTATTTT.

This clonotype came up a few times. The chain carries TRBV3-1 and TRBJ2-2; TRBD1 matches 11 bases. Germline V gene lookup returns CDR1 LGHDT and CDR2 YNNKEL (reference sequence). V shed 4 bases and J 4 bases; nucleotides not matched to a gene: 8. This CDR3 is built from 17 residues. The CDR3 nucleotides are TGTGCCAGCAGCCCAGGACAGGGGGCGAGTTCCACCGGGGAGCTGTTTTTT. Protein product: CASSPGQGASSTGELFF.

This clonotype was seen at least ten times. This rearrangement joins TRBV15 to TRBJ2-1; D call uncertain. The CDR3 is 13 amino acids. CDR1 and CDR2 from the germline V gene are LNHNV and YYDKDF (reference sequence). With 3 bases removed from V and 3 bases from J, the gap between germline ends came to 6 bases. CDR3 loop: CATSRTNYNEQFF. In DNA form, the CDR3 reads TGTGCCACCAGCAGGACCAACTACAATGAGCAGTTCTTC.

The table lists this clonotype with many counts. The chain is built from TRBV12-3 or TRBV12-4 and TRBJ2-7; D remains unclear. V was trimmed by 3 bases and J by 0 bases, leaving 6 bases between them. The CDR3 length is 13 residues. The CDR3 region is CASSLSVSYEQYF. DNA of the CDR3: TGTGCCAGCAGTTTGAGCGTCTCCTACGAGCAGTACTTC.

This clonotype was counted ten times or more. Here the CDR3 DNA reads TGTGCCAGCTCTCCAAGGAGGGGGCAAGAGACCCAGTACTTC. Its protein is CASSPRRGQETQYF. The genes are TRBV11-2 and TRBJ2-5, with D possibly being TRBD1 or TRBD2 (6 bases each). Deletions cut 8 bases from V and 2 bases from J, with 15 bases between. This CDR3 is 14 amino acids long. Germline loops: CDR1 SGHAT, CDR2 FQNNGV.

The V gene is TRBV12-3 or TRBV12-4, the J gene TRBJ2-2; 8 nucleotides agree with TRBD2. The CDR3 has 15 residues. V was pared by 7 bases and J by 4 bases, with 8 bases of the junction left unmatched. The CDR3 DNA follows: TGTGCCAGCAATGAACTAGCGGTTTTCACCGGGGAGCTGTTTTTT. It translates to CASNELAVFTGELFF.

This clonotype occurred a few times. The V gene is TRBV10-3, the J gene TRBJ2-4; 12 nucleotides line up with TRBD1. The CDR3 spans 18 residues. With 4 bases clipped from V and 1 base from J, the junction kept 8 bases outside the gene matches. The V gene's germline CDR1 is ENHRY and CDR2 SYGVKD. CDR3 in amino acids: CAISGSRDRGQAKNIQYF. DNA of the CDR3: TGTGCCATCAGTGGCTCCCGGGACAGGGGGCAGGCCAAAAACATTCAGTACTTC.

This clonotype was detected ten times or more. V and J are TRBV2 and TRBJ1-4; D may be TRBD1 (6 bases). The CDR3 is made up of 13 amino acids. Trimming shortened V by 4 bases and J by 7 bases, and 10 bases separated the two germline ends. The germline V gene has CDR1 SNHLY and CDR2 FYNNEI. The CDR3 spells CASSVQGFEKLFF. CDR3 DNA sequence: TGTGCCAGCAGTGTACAGGGATTTGAAAAACTGTTTTTT. Based on the CDR3 plus reference TRBV2 and TRBJ1-4, the full variable domain is EPEVTQTPSHQVTQMGQEVILRCVPISNHLYFYWYRQILGQKVEFLVSFYNNEISEKSEIFDDQFSVERPDGSNFTLKIRSTKLEDSAMYFCASSVQGFEKLFFGSGTQLSVL.

This chain joins TRBV7-3 and TRBJ2-2; 7 bases align to TRBD1. The V gene's germline CDR1 is SGHTA and CDR2 FQGTGA. The CDR3 sequence is 16 residues long. The trim removed 1 base at V and 4 bases at J, leaving 6 bases unmatched. DNA of the CDR3: TGTGCCAGCAGCTTAAGTGTGGGACAGTCCACCGGGGAGCTGTTTTTT. Translating gives CASSLSVGQSTGELFF.

This clonotype was counted only a few times. V gene TRBV20-1 combines with J gene TRBJ2-7; 9 nucleotides match TRBD1. Germline V lookup: CDR1 DFQATT, CDR2 SNEGSKA (reference sequence). This CDR3 contains 14 residues. The junction had 4 bases not matched to a gene; V was cut back by 1 base and J by 3 bases. The CDR3 nucleotides are TGCAGTGCTAGAGGGACAGGGGATCACTACGAGCAGTACTTC. Amino acid sequence: CSARGTGDHYEQYF.